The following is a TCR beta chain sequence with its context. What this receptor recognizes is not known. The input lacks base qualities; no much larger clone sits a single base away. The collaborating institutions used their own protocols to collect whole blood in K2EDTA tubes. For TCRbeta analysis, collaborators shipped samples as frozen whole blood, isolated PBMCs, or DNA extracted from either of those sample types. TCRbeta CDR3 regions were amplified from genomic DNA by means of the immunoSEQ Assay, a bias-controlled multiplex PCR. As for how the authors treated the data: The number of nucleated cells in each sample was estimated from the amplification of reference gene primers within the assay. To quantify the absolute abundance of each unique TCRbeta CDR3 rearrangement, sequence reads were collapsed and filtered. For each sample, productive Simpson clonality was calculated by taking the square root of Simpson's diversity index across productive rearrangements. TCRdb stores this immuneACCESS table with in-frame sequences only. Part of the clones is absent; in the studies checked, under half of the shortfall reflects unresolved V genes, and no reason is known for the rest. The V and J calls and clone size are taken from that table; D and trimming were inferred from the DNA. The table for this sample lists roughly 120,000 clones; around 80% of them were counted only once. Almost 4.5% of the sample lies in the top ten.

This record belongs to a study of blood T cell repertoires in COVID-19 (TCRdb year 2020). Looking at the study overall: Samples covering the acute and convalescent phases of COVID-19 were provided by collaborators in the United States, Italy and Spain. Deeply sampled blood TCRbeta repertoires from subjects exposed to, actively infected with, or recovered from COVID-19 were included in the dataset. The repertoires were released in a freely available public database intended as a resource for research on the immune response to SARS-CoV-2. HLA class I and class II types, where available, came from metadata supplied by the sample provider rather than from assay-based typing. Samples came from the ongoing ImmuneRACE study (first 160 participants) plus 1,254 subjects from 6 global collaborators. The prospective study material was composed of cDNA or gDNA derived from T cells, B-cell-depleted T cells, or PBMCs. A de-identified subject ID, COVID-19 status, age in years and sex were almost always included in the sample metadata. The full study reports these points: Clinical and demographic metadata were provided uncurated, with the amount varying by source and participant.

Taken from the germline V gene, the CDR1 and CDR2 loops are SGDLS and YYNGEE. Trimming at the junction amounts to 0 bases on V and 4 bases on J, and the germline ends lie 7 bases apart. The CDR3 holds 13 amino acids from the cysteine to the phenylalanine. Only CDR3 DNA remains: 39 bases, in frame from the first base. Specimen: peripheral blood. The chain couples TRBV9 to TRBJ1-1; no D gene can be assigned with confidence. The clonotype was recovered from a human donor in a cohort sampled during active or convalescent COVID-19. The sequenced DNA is TGTGCCAGCAGCGTAGGGTCGGGCACTGAAGCTTTCTTT. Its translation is CASSVGSGTEAFF.